These 22 T cell receptor beta chains were sequenced from one sample in a study of Ad26.COV2.S vaccination and SARS-CoV-2 variants. The treatment is: over 15 received Ad26.COV2.S at low or high dose, single or two shots; 5 received placebo; per-sample allocation not given. Samples analyzed were those drawn on day 63 after the first vaccine or placebo injection. Clones were read by immunoSEQ multiplex PCR, and TCRdb kept only the in-frame ones, dropping some. The repertoire consists of hundreds of thousands of clones, with more than 70% occurring once and the leading ten covering over 1.3%. The sample consisted of peripheral blood, taken in a trial of Ad26.COV2.S vaccine versus placebo. All receptors come from a person aged 18-60 years who received the Ad26.COV2.S COVID-19 vaccine or a placebo.

The chain combines TRBV5-1 with TRBJ1-5, with D hard to call. This CDR3 is built from 15 residues. V dropped 4 bases and J dropped 0 bases, with 11 bases sitting between them. CDR1 SGHRS and CDR2 YFSETQ come from the germline V gene. The chain's CDR3 is CASSSAGSSNQPQHF. The DNA of the CDR3 is TGCGCCAGCAGCAGTGCGGGGAGTAGCAATCAGCCCCAGCATTTT.

This sequence joins TRBV2 and TRBJ2-2; the D gene is possibly TRBD2 (5 bases). The CDR3 is 15 residues long. The ends were cut back, 3 bases at V and 7 bases at J, with 15 bases in the middle. Per germline, CDR1 SNHLY and CDR2 FYNNEI. The CDR3 loop is CASSDEGLRGGELFF. The CDR3 coding sequence is TGTGCCAGCAGTGACGAGGGATTGAGAGGCGGGGAGCTGTTTTTT.

This chain uses TRBV30 with TRBJ1-1, with D hard to call. The CDR3 length is 13 residues. Trimming pared 8 bases from V and 6 bases from J, leaving 19 bases between. CDR1 is GTSNPN and CDR2 is SVGIG in the germline V gene (reference sequence). The CDR3: CAGRPGGPPEAFF. DNA of the CDR3: TGTGCCGGACGCCCGGGAGGTCCACCTGAAGCTTTCTTT.

The rearrangement links TRBV11-2 to TRBJ2-2; D is ambiguous. This CDR3 is built from 12 residues. The germline gives CDR1 SGHAT, CDR2 FQNNGV. Between the trimmed V and J ends, which lost 6 bases and 6 bases, there was a span of 8 bases. CDR3 in DNA: TGTGCCAGCAGTCCGGTCCCCGGGGAGCTGTTTTTT. Residues: CASSPVPGELFF.

This chain joins TRBV5-4 and TRBJ2-1; 8 nucleotides line up with TRBD1. V gave up 2 bases and J gave up 8 bases; unmatched junction bases: 3. This CDR3 contains 13 residues. Germline lookup yields CDR1 SGHNT and CDR2 YYREEE (reference sequence). CDR3 nucleotides: TGTGCCAGCAGCTTACAGGGGGTGGATGAGCAGTTCTTC. Its translation is CASSLQGVDEQFF.

The CDR3 DNA reads as TGTGCCACCAGCAGGGGACAGGGGGAATACACCGGGGAGCTGTTTTTT. Its protein is CATSRGQGEYTGELFF. J is TRBJ2-2 and V is TRBV15, with 11 bases fitting TRBD1. Germline V lookup: CDR1 LNHNV, CDR2 YYDKDF (reference sequence). V trimming: 3 bases; J trimming: 3 bases; junction bases outside the gene matches: 3. The CDR3 has 16 amino acids.

The chain joins TRBV5-1 to TRBJ2-3; TRBD1 matches 8 bases. This CDR3 has 15 residues. CDR1 SGHRS and CDR2 YFSETQ come from the germline V gene. Unmatched junction bases numbered 11, after V lost 4 bases and J lost 7 bases. CDR3 nucleotide sequence: TGCGCCAGCAGCCTGACAGGGGATAGGCTAAATACGCAGTATTTT. Translation: CASSLTGDRLNTQYF.

In its sample, this clone was seen a few times. The chain recombines TRBV3-1 (or the pseudogene TRBV3-2) with TRBJ2-7; possible D gene TRBD1, 5 bases. The CDR3 is 11 residues long. From germline, CDR1 is LGHDT and CDR2 YNNKEL (reference sequence). V gave up 1 base and J gave up 9 bases, with 7 bases separating them. The CDR3 DNA sequence: TGTGCCAGCAGCCAAGGTCAGGGGCAGTACTTC. Translation gives CASSQGQGQYF.

The V and J genes are TRBV9 and TRBJ1-6; D possibly corresponds to TRBD1 (6 bases). The CDR3 has 15 amino acids. Trimming stripped 3 bases from V and 6 bases from J, with 13 bases between. Germline V gene data show CDR1 as SGDLS and CDR2 as YYNGEE. In DNA form, the CDR3 reads TGTGCCAGCAGCGCGGAGACAGGTGGTAATTCACCCCTCCACTTT. The encoded protein is CASSAETGGNSPLHF. Filled out from reference TRBV9 and TRBJ1-6, the complete variable domain reads DSGVTQTPKHLITATGQRVTLRCSPRSGDLSVYWYQQSLDQGLQFLIQYYNGEERAKGNILERFSAQQFPDLHSELNLSSLELGDSALYFCASSAETGGNSPLHFGNGTRLTVT.

V and J are TRBV5-1 and TRBJ2-6; D could derive from TRBD1 or TRBD2 (5 bases each). The ends were cut back, 4 bases at V and 0 bases at J, with 11 bases in the middle. Germline lookup yields CDR1 SGHRS and CDR2 YFSETQ. There are 16 residues in the CDR3. The CDR3 DNA reads TGCGCCAGCAGCAGGGACGTAGGCTCTGGGGCCAACGTCCTGACTTTC. Translating it yields CASSRDVGSGANVLTF.

V is TRBV6-6 and J is TRBJ2-3, with 12 nucleotides matching TRBD2. The CDR3 runs 16 residues. Germline CDR1 and CDR2: MNHNY and SVGAGI (reference sequence). V shed 6 bases and J 0 bases; nucleotides not matched to a gene: 4. The CDR3 loop reads CASSFGTSGSTDTQYF. The CDR3 DNA reads TGTGCCAGCAGCTTCGGGACTAGCGGGAGCACAGATACGCAGTATTTT.

The chain is built from TRBV7-2 and TRBJ2-1, with 9 bases identical to TRBD1. Trimming took 5 bases from V and 7 from J; bases not matched to a gene: 6. The V gene's germline CDR1 is SGHTA and CDR2 FQGNSA. This CDR3 is built from 14 residues. The CDR3 loop reads CASSTMGTGNEQFF. CDR3 bases: TGTGCCAGCAGCACCATGGGGACAGGGAATGAGCAGTTCTTC. Complete variable domain (other parts from reference TRBV7-2 and TRBJ2-1): GAGVSQSPSNKVTEKGKDVELRCDPISGHTALYWYRQSLGQGLEFLIYFQGNSAPDKSGLPSDRFSAERTGGSVSTLTIQRTQQEDSAVYLCASSTMGTGNEQFFGPGTRLTVL.

This rearrangement joins TRBV18 to TRBJ1-4; D possibly corresponds to TRBD1 (6 bases). The V end was cut by 3 bases, the J end by 5 bases, with 13 bases between. This CDR3 is 15 amino acids long. In germline, CDR1 is KGHSH, CDR2 LQKENI. The CDR3 DNA reads TGTGCCAGCTCACCGGGGGACATTGAGAATGAAAAACTGTTTTTT. Its protein is CASSPGDIENEKLFF.

This clone came up once. This chain uses TRBV6-6 with TRBJ1-2; the D is unclear. The CDR3 runs to 14 residues. Germline loops: CDR1 MNHNY, CDR2 SVGAGI (reference sequence). V was clipped by 6 bases and J by 6 bases, with 17 bases between them. CDR3 sequence reads: CASSLLGIPNGYTF. The CDR3, as DNA: TGTGCCAGCAGCCTCCTGGGGATTCCTAATGGCTACACCTTC.

This chain connects TRBV20-1 to TRBJ1-5, with D uncertain. Germline loops: CDR1 DFQATT, CDR2 SNEGSKA (reference sequence). Trimming took off 3 bases at V and 3 bases at J, with 12 bases between the two ends. The CDR3 contains 14 residues. CDR3 loop: CSASKSGINQPQHF. CDR3 in DNA: TGCAGTGCTAGTAAGTCCGGGATCAATCAGCCCCAGCATTTT.

This sequence joins TRBV3-1 (or the pseudogene TRBV3-2) and TRBJ2-3, with D uncertain. Germline CDR1 is LGHDT and CDR2 is YNNKEL (reference sequence). V lost 1 base and J lost 0, with 8 bases in between. The CDR3 loop spans 15 amino acids. CDR3 protein: CASSQALRSTDTQYF. In DNA, the CDR3 is TGTGCCAGCAGCCAAGCTTTGCGAAGCACAGATACGCAGTATTTT.

The chain couples TRBV6-1 to TRBJ2-4, with unresolved D. The CDR3 is 14 amino acids. Germline CDR1 and CDR2: MNHNS and SASEGT. Trimming took off 1 base at V and 1 base at J, with 5 bases between the two ends. This chain's CDR3 is CASSEDWAKNIQYF. The CDR3 nucleotides are TGTGCCAGCAGTGAAGACTGGGCCAAAAACATTCAGTACTTC.

DNA of the CDR3: TGTGCCACCAGTGATGCATCAGGGCACAATCAGCCCCAGCATTTT. Encoded protein: CATSDASGHNQPQHF. The chain is built from TRBV24-1 and TRBJ1-5; D may be TRBD1 (5 bases). Germline V gene sequence: CDR1 KGHDR, CDR2 SFDVKD. The V end lost 3 bases, the J end lost 3 bases, and 11 bases lay between the germline ends. The CDR3 contains 15 residues.

The V gene is TRBV6-5, the J gene TRBJ1-2; D is ambiguous. The V and J ends lost 0 bases and 8 bases respectively, with 19 bases between them. The CDR3 loop spans 16 amino acids. Germline loops: CDR1 MNHEY, CDR2 SVGAGI. The CDR3 DNA is TGTGCCAGCAGTTACTCGAGGTTCTGGACCCTGGGGGGCTACACCTTC. Encoded protein: CASSYSRFWTLGGYTF.

CDR3 nucleotide sequence: TGTGCCAGCAACACGGGACAGGGGGCCTTTAGTAACTATGGCTACACCTTC. Its protein product is CASNTGQGAFSNYGYTF. The rearrangement joins TRBV2 to TRBJ1-2; 12 bases are shared with TRBD1. Trimming cost V 7 bases and J 1 base; bases outside gene matches: 10. This CDR3 is built from 17 residues. Germline CDR1 SNHLY, CDR2 FYNNEI.

J is TRBJ1-4 and V is TRBV4-1; no definite D call. Germline-derived CDR1 and CDR2 are MGHRA and YSYEKL. This CDR3 comprises 15 residues. Trimming removed 1 base at V and 5 bases at J, with 11 bases between. The CDR3 spells CASSQGSRDNEKLFF. The CDR3 bases are TGCGCCAGCAGCCAAGGTTCAAGAGACAATGAAAAACTGTTTTTT.

The chain joins TRBV12-3 or TRBV12-4 to TRBJ2-5; D not resolved. The germline V and J ends were trimmed by 5 bases and 7 bases, with 11 bases remaining between them. The CDR3 sequence is 12 residues long. The CDR3, as DNA: TGTGCCAGCAGTGTCTCGGCCCGGACCCAGTACTTC. As protein: CASSVSARTQYF.